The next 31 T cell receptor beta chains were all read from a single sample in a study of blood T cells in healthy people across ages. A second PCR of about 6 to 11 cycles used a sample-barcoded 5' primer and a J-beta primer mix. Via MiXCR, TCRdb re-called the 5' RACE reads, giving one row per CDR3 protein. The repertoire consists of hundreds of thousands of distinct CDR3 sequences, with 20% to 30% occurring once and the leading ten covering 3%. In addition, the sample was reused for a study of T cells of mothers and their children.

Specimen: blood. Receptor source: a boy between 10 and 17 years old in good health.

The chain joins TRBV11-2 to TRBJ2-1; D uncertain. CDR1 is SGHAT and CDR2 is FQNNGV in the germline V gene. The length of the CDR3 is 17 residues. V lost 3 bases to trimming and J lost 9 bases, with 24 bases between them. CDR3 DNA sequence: TGTGCCAGCAGCTTGGCCGCTAGGTACTCCTTACGGCGTGAGCAGTTCTTC. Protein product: CASSLAARYSLRREQFF.

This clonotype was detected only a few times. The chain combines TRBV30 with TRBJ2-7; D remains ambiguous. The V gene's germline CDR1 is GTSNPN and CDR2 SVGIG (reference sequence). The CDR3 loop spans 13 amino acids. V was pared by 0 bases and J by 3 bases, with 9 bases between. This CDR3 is CAWSVQTYYEQYF. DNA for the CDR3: TGTGCCTGGAGTGTCCAGACTTACTACGAGCAGTACTTC.

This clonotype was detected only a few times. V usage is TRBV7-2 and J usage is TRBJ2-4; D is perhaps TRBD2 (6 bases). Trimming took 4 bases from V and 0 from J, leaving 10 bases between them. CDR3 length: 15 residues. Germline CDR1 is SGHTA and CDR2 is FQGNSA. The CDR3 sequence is CASSYSGVAKNIQYF. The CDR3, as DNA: TGTGCCAGCAGCTATAGCGGAGTAGCCAAAAACATTCAGTACTTC.

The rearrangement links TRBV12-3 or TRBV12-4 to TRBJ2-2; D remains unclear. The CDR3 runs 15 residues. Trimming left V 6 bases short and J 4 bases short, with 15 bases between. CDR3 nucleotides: TGTGCCAGCAGCGCTGGACGGTCGGTCACCGGGGAGCTGTTTTTT. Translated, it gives CASSAGRSVTGELFF.

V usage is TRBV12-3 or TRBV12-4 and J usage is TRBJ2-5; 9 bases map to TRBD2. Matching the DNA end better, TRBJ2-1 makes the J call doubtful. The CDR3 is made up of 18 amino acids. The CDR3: CASSLLAGGKGSYNEQFF. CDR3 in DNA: TGTGCCAGCAGTTTACTGGCGGGGGGGAAAGGTTCCTACAATGAGCAGTTCTTC.

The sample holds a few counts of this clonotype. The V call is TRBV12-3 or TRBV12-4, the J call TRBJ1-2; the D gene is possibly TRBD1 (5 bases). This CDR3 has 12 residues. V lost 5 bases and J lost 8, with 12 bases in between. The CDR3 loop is CASSGDGGGYTF. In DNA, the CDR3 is TGTGCCAGCAGTGGGGACGGAGGCGGCTACACCTTC.

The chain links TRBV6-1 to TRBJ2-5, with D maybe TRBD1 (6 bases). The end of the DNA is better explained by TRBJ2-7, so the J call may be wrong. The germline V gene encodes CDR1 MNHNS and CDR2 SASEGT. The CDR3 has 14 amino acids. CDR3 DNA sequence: TGTGCCAGCACCACGAATTTGGACAGAATCGAGCAGTACTTC. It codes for CASTTNLDRIEQYF.

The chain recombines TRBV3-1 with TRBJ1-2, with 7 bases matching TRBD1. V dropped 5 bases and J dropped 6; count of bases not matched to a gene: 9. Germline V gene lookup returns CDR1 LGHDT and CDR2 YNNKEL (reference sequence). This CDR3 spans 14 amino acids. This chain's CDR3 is CASSNSGTVNGYTF. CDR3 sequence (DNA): TGTGCCAGCAGCAATTCGGGGACAGTAAATGGCTACACCTTC.

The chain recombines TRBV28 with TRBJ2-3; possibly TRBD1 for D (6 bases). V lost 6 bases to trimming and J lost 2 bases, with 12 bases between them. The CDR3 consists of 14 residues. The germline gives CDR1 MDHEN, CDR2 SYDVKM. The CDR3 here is CASSPRQDTDTQYF. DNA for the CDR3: TGTGCCAGCAGCCCTAGACAGGACACAGATACGCAGTATTTT.

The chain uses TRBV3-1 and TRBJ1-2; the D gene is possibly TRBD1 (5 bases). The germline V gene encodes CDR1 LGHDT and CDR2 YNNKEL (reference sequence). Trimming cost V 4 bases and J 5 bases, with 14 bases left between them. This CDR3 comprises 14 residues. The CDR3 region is CASSRSPGLYGYTF. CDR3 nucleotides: TGTGCCAGCAGCCGCAGTCCGGGACTTTATGGCTACACCTTC.

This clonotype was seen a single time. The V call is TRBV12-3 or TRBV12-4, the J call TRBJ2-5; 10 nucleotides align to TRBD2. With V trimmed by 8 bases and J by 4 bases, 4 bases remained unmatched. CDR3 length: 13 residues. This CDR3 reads CASFSGGLETQYF. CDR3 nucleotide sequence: TGTGCCAGCTTTAGCGGGGGGTTAGAGACCCAGTACTTC.

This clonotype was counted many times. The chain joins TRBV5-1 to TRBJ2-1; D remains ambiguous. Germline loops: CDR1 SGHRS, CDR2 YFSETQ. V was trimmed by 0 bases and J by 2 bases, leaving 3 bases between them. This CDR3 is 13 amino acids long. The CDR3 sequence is CASSLDTYNEQFF. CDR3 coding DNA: TGCGCCAGCAGCTTGGACACCTACAATGAGCAGTTCTTC.

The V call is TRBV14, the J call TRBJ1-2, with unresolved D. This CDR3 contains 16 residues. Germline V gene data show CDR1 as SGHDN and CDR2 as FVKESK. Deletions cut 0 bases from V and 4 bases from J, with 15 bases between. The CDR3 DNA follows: TGTGCCAGCAGCCAAGATTCTAGGGTTTATGGCTATGGCTACACCTTC. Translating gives CASSQDSRVYGYGYTF.

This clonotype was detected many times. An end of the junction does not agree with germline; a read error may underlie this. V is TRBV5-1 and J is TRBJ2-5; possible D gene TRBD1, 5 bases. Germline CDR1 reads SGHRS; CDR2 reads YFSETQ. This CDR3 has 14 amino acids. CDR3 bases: TGTGCCAGCAGTCTGGGGCGGTACCAAGAGACCCAGTACTTC. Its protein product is CASSLGRYQETQYF.

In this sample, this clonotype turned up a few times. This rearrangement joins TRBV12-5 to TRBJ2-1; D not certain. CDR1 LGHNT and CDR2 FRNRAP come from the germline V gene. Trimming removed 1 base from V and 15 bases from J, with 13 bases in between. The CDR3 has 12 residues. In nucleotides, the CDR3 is TGTGCTAGTGGTTTGGGCCTTCCTACAGCGTTCTTC. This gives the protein CASGLGLPTAFF.

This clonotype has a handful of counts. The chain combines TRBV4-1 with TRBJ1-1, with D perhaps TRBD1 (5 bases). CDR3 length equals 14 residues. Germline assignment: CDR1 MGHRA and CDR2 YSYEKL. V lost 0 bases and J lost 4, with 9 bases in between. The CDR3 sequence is CASSQDLGGTEAFF. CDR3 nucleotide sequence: TGCGCCAGCAGCCAAGACCTGGGGGGCACTGAAGCTTTCTTT.

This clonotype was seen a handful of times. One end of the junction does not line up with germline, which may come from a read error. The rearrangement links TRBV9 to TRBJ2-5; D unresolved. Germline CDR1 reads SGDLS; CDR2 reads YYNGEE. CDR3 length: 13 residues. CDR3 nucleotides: TGTGCCAGCAGCGTAGGCGTGGAAGAGGCCCAGTACTTC. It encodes CASSVGVEEAQYF.

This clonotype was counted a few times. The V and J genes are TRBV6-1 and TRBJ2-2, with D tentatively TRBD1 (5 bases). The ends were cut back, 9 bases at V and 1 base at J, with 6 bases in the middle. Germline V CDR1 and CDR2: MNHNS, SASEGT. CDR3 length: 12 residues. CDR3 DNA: TGTGCCAGTGGACAGAACACCGGGGAGCTGTTTTTT. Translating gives CASGQNTGELFF.

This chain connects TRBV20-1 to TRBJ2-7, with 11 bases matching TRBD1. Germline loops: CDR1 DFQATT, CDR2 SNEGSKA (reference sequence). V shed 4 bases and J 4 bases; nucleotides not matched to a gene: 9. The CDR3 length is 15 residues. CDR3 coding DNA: TGCAGTGCTATAATCAACCGGGACAGGGGGTACGAGCAGTACTTC. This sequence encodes CSAIINRDRGYEQYF.

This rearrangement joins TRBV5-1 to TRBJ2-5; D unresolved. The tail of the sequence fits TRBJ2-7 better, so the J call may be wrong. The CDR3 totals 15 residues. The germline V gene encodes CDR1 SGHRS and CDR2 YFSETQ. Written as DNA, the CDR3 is TGCGCCAGCAGCCCAGAAGGTCAACCCTTCTACGAGCAGTACTTC. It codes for CASSPEGQPFYEQYF.

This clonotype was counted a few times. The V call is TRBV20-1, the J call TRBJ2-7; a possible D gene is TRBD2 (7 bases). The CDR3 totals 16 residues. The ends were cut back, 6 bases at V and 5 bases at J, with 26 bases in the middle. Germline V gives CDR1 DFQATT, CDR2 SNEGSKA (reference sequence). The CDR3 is CSARGAGSRSGNEQYF. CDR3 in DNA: TGCAGTGCCCGGGGGGCAGGGTCCCGATCGGGAAACGAGCAGTACTTC.

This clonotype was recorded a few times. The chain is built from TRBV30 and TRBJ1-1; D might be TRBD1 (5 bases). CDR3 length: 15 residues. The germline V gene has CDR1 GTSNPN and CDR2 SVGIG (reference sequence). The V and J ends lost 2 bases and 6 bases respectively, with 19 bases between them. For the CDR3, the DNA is TGTGCCTGGAGTAACCCGTCTATGTGGGACGCTGAAGCTTTCTTT. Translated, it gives CAWSNPSMWDAEAFF.

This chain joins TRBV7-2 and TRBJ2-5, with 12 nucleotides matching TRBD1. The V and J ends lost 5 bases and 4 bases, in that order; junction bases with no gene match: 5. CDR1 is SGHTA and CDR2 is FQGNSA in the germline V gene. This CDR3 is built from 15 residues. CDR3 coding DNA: TGTGCCAGCAGCGGCGGGACAGGGGGCGTAGAGACCCAGTACTTC. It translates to CASSGGTGGVETQYF.

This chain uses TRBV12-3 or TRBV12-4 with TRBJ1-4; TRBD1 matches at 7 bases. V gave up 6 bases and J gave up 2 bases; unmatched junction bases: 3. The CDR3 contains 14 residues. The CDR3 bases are TGTGCCAGCAGATCGGGACAGACTAATGAAAAACTGTTTTTT. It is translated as CASRSGQTNEKLFF.

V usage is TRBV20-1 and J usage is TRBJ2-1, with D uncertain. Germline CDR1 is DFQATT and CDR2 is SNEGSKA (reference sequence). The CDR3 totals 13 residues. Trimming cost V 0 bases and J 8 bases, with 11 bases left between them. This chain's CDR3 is CSARDDGWDEQFF. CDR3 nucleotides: TGCAGTGCTAGAGATGACGGGTGGGATGAGCAGTTCTTC.

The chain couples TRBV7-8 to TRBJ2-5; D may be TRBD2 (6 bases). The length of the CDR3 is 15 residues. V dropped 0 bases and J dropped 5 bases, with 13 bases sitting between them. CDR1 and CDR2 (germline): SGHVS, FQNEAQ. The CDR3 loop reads CASSLAAGVGETQYF. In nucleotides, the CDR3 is TGTGCCAGCAGCTTAGCAGCGGGCGTCGGGGAGACCCAGTACTTC.

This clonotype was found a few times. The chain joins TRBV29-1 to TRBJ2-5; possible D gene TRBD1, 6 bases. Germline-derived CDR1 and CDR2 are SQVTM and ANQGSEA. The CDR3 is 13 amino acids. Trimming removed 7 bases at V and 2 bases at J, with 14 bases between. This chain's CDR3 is CSAQTGRQETQYF. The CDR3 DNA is TGCAGCGCCCAAACAGGGAGACAAGAGACCCAGTACTTC.

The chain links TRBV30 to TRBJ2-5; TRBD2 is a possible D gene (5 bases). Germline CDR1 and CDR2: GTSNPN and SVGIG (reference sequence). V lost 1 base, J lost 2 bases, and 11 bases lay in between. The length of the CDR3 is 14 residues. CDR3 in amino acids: CAWSGTGKQETQYF. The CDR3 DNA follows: TGTGCCTGGAGTGGGACGGGAAAGCAAGAGACCCAGTACTTC. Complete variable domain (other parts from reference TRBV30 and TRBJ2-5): SQTIHQWPATLVQPVGSPLSLECTVEGTSNPNLYWYRQAAGRGLQLLFYSVGIGQISSEVPQNLSASRPQDRQFILSSKKLLLSDSGFYLCAWSGTGKQETQYFGPGTRLLVL.

The CDR3 protein is CASSSTGVTYSGANVLTF. CDR3 sequence (DNA): TGTGCCAGCAGCTCCACAGGGGTTACCTACTCTGGGGCCAACGTCCTGACTTTC. V is TRBV7-3 and J is TRBJ2-6, with TRBD1 matching 7 bases. V gave up 4 bases and J gave up 0 bases; unmatched junction bases: 9. This CDR3 has 18 residues. The germline V gene encodes CDR1 SGHTA and CDR2 FQGTGA.

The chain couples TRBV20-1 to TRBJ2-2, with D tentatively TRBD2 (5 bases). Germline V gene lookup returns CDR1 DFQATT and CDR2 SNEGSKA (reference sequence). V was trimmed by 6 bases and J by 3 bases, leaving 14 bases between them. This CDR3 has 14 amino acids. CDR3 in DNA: TGCAGTGCCGGCAGTGGGGAGTACACCGGGGAGCTGTTTTTT. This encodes CSAGSGEYTGELFF.

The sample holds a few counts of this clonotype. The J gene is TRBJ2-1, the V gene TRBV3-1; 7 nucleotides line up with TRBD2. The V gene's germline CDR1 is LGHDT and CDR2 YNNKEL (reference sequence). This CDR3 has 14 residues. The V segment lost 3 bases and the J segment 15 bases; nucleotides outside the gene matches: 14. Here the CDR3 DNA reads TGTGCCAGCAGCCACCCCGGGACTACTTTTTTACCGTTCTTC. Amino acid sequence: CASSHPGTTFLPFF.